This T cell receptor (beta chain) came from a study of shared clonotypes between healthy human individuals. The overall study: The donor group consisted of two women and three men, aged 18 to 49. Per donor, three plates held CD4 naive cells, three held CD4 memory, two held CD8 naive and one held CD8 memory.

CD4+ cell separation produced CD45RA+ naive and CD45RA-negative memory subsets. This clone was detected only a few times. The antigen is unknown. The same CDR3 also results from other DNA sequences found in this sample. General study points: Clonotype sharing among donors likely depends on sequencing depth.

Some clones are missing from TCRdb's copy, which holds only in-frame ones; the method was immunoSEQ multiplex PCR. The sample has around 700,000 clones, roughly 73% seen once. The CDR3 spans 13 residues. CDR1 and CDR2 from the germline V gene are SGDLS and YYNGEE. V dropped 0 bases and J dropped 5 bases, with 5 bases sitting between them. The chain combines TRBV9 with TRBJ2-2, with D possibly matching TRBD1 (5 bases). The source material was memory CD4+ T cells sorted from blood. The subset was: CD45RA-negative fraction. This TCR derives from a woman between 25 and 40 years old in good health. The CDR3, as DNA: TGTGCCAGCAGCGTAGCAGGGACCGGGGAGCTGTTTTTT. It encodes CASSVAGTGELFF.